Shown below are 15 T cell receptor beta chains from a single sample sequenced in a study of beta chain features in type 1 diabetes (dated by TCRdb to about 2018). Library preparation was by the immunoSEQ multiplex PCR assay. The High Capacity cDNA Reverse Transcription Kit was used to reverse transcribe all of the isolated RNA, meaning that expressed TCRB transcripts were what got sequenced. As stored in TCRdb, this immuneACCESS dataset retains in-frame rearrangements with V and J assigned. A fraction of the clones does not appear; measured against another copy, unresolved V genes explain less than half of the discrepancy, and the remainder lacks a known reason. The sample table holds 600,000 or so clones, of which 9.5% to 15% were seen once. Together, the top ten hold more than 0.1% of the sample. These receptors lack a known antigen. Points the paper makes about the study in general: Type 1 diabetes patients showed a moderate but significant shortening of TCRB CDR3 length in all four CD4+ subsets.

The sample comprised naive CD4+ T cells from blood. Interpreted using the paper, the cell subset or site label stands for: true naive CD4+ T cells. These receptor sequences come from a man aged 30-40 years with type 1 diabetes.

This clone was seen a few times. This chain connects TRBV10-3 to TRBJ2-3, with TRBD1 identical over 10 bases. Germline CDR1 reads ENHRY; CDR2 reads SYGVKD. The CDR3 totals 15 residues. V shed 6 bases and J 2 bases; nucleotides not matched to a gene: 5. This CDR3 reads CAIRPGQGLTDTQYF. CDR3 coding DNA: TGTGCCATCAGACCGGGACAGGGGCTCACAGATACGCAGTATTTT.

The chain has TRBV4-3 and TRBJ2-3; 13 bases line up with TRBD2. Germline trimming cut 2 bases from V and 6 bases from J; bases unmatched to any gene: 5. This CDR3 has 16 residues. The germline V gene has CDR1 LGHNA and CDR2 YSLEER. CDR3 in amino acids: CASSQTSGGVKDTQYF. Here the CDR3 DNA reads TGCGCCAGCAGCCAAACTAGCGGGGGGGTAAAGGATACGCAGTATTTT.

The V and J genes are TRBV5-4 and TRBJ2-7, with 8 bases matching TRBD1. J lost 2 bases, V lost 4 bases, and 5 bases had no gene match. The CDR3 covers 14 residues. From germline, CDR1 is SGHNT and CDR2 YYREEE (reference sequence). The CDR3 DNA reads as TGTGCCAGCAGCCTGCGGGACAGGCCCTACGAGCAGTACTTC. Its protein is CASSLRDRPYEQYF.

This clone appeared a few times. This rearrangement joins TRBV6-6 to TRBJ1-2, with 10 positions matching TRBD1. This CDR3 contains 14 residues. The ends lost 7 bases at V and 3 bases at J; junction bases unmatched: 5. In germline, CDR1 is MNHNY, CDR2 SVGAGI (reference sequence). This CDR3 is CASTLGTGDYGYTF. Here the CDR3 DNA reads TGTGCCAGCACCTTAGGGACAGGGGACTATGGCTACACCTTC.

This clone was picked up a small number of times. The rearrangement links TRBV4-3 to TRBJ1-2; no clear D gene. The germline V and J ends were trimmed by 0 bases and 5 bases, with 13 bases remaining between them. Germline V gene data show CDR1 as LGHNA and CDR2 as YSLEER. The CDR3 extends over 15 amino acids. The CDR3 loop is CASSQEPAVVYGYTF. The CDR3 coding sequence is TGCGCCAGCAGCCAAGAACCGGCAGTGGTATATGGCTACACCTTC.

This clone has more than one count but fewer than ten. The rearrangement joins TRBV19 to TRBJ1-5; D is uncertain. Trimming removed 5 bases from V and 7 bases from J, with 12 bases in between. The germline V gene encodes CDR1 LNHDA and CDR2 SQIVND (reference sequence). The CDR3 contains 13 residues. For the CDR3, the DNA is TGTGCCAGTAGTGTATCGGGGAAGCAGCCCCAGCATTTT. This gives the protein CASSVSGKQPQHF.

This clone appeared a few times. This rearrangement joins TRBV7-2 to TRBJ1-5; 7 bases align to TRBD1. The CDR3 contains 15 residues. Germline assignment: CDR1 SGHTA and CDR2 FQGNSA. Losses at the gene ends were 0 bases for V and 4 bases for J; bases not matched to a gene: 3. The CDR3 loop is CASSLAGTANQPQHF. DNA for the CDR3: TGTGCCAGCAGCTTAGCAGGGACAGCTAATCAGCCCCAGCATTTT. Combining the CDR3 with reference TRBV7-2 and TRBJ1-5 gives the whole variable domain GAGVSQSPSNKVTEKGKDVELRCDPISGHTALYWYRQSLGQGLEFLIYFQGNSAPDKSGLPSDRFSAERTGGSVSTLTIQRTQQEDSAVYLCASSLAGTANQPQHFGDGTRLSIL.

This clone was counted only a few times. The gene calls are TRBV14 and TRBJ1-1; D ambiguous. In germline, CDR1 is SGHDN, CDR2 FVKESK. Trimming stripped 0 bases from V and 4 bases from J, with 9 bases between. CDR3 length equals 14 residues. CDR3 sequence: CASSQDYGSTEAFF. CDR3 bases: TGTGCCAGCAGCCAAGATTATGGCAGCACTGAAGCTTTCTTT.

This clone was recorded a few times. The rearrangement joins TRBV2 to TRBJ2-7; D uncertain. In germline, CDR1 is SNHLY, CDR2 FYNNEI. There are 12 residues in the CDR3. The V and J ends lost 1 base and 3 bases respectively, with 4 bases between them. The chain's CDR3 is CASSEGIYEQYF. The CDR3 bases are TGTGCCAGCAGTGAAGGGATCTACGAGCAGTACTTC.

The CDR3: CASSTGQEYNEQFF. CDR3 nucleotides: TGTGCCAGTAGTACGGGACAGGAGTACAATGAGCAGTTCTTC. The chain has TRBV19 and TRBJ2-1; 8 nucleotides agree with TRBD1. The CDR3 contains 14 residues. CDR1 LNHDA and CDR2 SQIVND come from the germline V gene (reference sequence). The V segment lost 4 bases and the J segment 4 bases; nucleotides outside the gene matches: 3. The variable domain in full, completed from reference TRBV19 and TRBJ2-1, reads DGGITQSPKYLFRKEGQNVTLSCEQNLNHDAMYWYRQDPGQGLRLIYYSQIVNDFQKGDIAEGYSVSREKKESFPLTVTSAQKNPTAFYLCASSTGQEYNEQFFGPGTRLTVL.

The chain uses TRBV7-9 and TRBJ2-4, with D hard to call. Germline CDR1 and CDR2: SEHNR and FQNEAQ (reference sequence). The CDR3 loop spans 15 amino acids. V dropped 5 bases and J dropped 0 bases, with 11 bases sitting between them. CDR3 in amino acids: CASSPTILAKNIQYF. CDR3 in DNA: TGTGCCAGCAGCCCGACAATTCTAGCCAAAAACATTCAGTACTTC.

A few counts support this clone. The chain is built from TRBV13 and TRBJ1-4, with 9 bases matching TRBD1. The CDR3 sequence is 16 residues long. Per the germline V gene, CDR1 is PRHDT and CDR2 is FYEKMQ (reference sequence). The junction had 13 bases not matched to a gene; V was cut back by 6 bases and J by 8 bases. As DNA, the CDR3 is TGTGCCAGCAGTTTTCTACCCGGGACAGGGAACGAAAAACTGTTTTTT. Amino acids: CASSFLPGTGNEKLFF.

A remark on this clone: Likely a read error: the CDR3 ends without its conserved phenylalanine or tryptophan. The V call is TRBV27, the J call TRBJ1-5, with a possible D match to TRBD1 (6 bases). The length of the CDR3 is 13 residues. Germline CDR1 reads MNHEY; CDR2 reads SMNVEV (reference sequence). The V end lost 6 bases, the J end lost 3 bases, and 9 bases lay between the germline ends. CDR3 region: CASRGQINQPQHS. CDR3 nucleotides: TGTGCCAGCAGGGGACAAATCAATCAGCCCCAGCATTCT.

V usage is TRBV19 and J usage is TRBJ1-4; TRBD1 might be the D (5 bases). Per germline, CDR1 LNHDA and CDR2 SQIVND (reference sequence). This CDR3 comprises 14 residues. The V end lost 8 bases, the J end lost 4 bases, and 14 bases lay between the germline ends. The CDR3 here is CASRGRDLNEKLFF. CDR3 in DNA: TGTGCCAGTCGGGGGAGGGACCTTAATGAAAAACTGTTTTTT.

The chain is built from TRBV23-1 and TRBJ1-4, with TRBD1 identical over 10 bases. TRBV23-1 is an open reading frame, and its role is uncertain. This CDR3 is 20 amino acids long. Unmatched junction bases numbered 19, after V lost 3 bases and J lost 6 bases. The CDR3 loop reads CASSQVVCGDRGSRDEKLFF. Here the CDR3 DNA reads TGCGCCAGCAGTCAGGTTGTTTGTGGGGACAGGGGCAGCCGGGATGAAAAACTGTTTTTT.